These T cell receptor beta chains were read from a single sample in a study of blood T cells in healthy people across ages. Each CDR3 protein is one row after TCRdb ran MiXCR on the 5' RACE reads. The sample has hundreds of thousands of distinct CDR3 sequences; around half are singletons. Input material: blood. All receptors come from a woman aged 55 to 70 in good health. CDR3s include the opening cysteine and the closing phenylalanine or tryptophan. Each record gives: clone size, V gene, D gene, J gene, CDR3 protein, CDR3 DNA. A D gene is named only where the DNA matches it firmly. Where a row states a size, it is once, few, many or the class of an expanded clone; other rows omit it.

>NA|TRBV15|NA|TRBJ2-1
CATSRDLRDYNEQFF
TGTGCCACCAGCAGAGATCTGCGGGACTACAATGAGCAGTTCTTC
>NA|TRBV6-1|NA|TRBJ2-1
CASSPGPDDEQFF
TGTGCCAGCAGCCCCGGGCCGGACGATGAGCAGTTCTTC
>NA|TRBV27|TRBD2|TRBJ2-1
CASSRTSGMDEQFF
TGTGCCAGCAGCAGGACTAGCGGGATGGATGAGCAGTTCTTC
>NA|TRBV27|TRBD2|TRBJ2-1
CASRTGTSRLSNEQFF
TGTGCCAGCAGGACCGGGACTAGCAGACTATCAAATGAGCAGTTCTTC
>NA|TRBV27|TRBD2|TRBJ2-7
CASSPPGLAGVANYEQYF
TGTGCCAGCAGCCCCCCGGGACTAGCGGGAGTCGCCAACTACGAGCAGTACTTC
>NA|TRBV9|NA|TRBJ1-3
CASSASGYSGNTIYF
TGTGCCAGCAGCGCGTCGGGTTACTCTGGAAACACCATATATTTT
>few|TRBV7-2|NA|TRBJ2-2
CASSLVGALKVAGELFF
TGTGCCAGCAGCTTAGTTGGAGCTTTAAAGGTCGCCGGGGAGCTGTTTTTT
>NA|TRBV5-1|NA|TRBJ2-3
CASSLADAVSDTQYF
TGCGCCAGCAGCTTAGCGGATGCCGTCTCAGATACGCAGTATTTT
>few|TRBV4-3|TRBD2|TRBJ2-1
CASSQTPSGSLGNEQFF
TGCGCCAGCAGCCAGACCCCTAGCGGGAGTTTAGGAAATGAGCAGTTCTTC
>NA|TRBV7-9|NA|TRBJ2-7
CASSPAGKSEQYF
TGTGCCAGCAGCCCAGCTGGGAAGAGCGAGCAGTACTTC
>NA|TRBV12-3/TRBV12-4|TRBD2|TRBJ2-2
CASTPEGLVRTGELFF
TGTGCCAGCACCCCGGAGGGACTAGTCAGAACCGGGGAGCTGTTTTTT
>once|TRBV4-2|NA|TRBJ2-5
CASSPAGKQETQYF
TGTGCCAGCAGCCCAGCAGGGAAGCAAGAGACCCAGTACTTC
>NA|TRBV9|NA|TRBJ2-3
CASSVGWASTDTQYF
TGTGCCAGCAGCGTAGGTTGGGCCTCTACAGATACGCAGTATTTT
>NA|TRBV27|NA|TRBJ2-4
CASSDAGLGKNIQYF
TGTGCCAGCAGTGACGCGGGTTTGGGCAAAAACATTCAGTACTTC
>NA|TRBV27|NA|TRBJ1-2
CASSQIGVFGYTF
TGCGCCAGCAGCCAAATTGGGGTCTTCGGCTACACCTTC
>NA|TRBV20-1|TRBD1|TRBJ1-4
CSASPGTGSEKLFF
TGCAGTGCTAGTCCCGGGACAGGGTCCGAAAAACTGTTTTTT
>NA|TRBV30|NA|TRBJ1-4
CAWSIGGSNEKLFF
TGTGCCTGGAGTATCGGGGGCTCCAATGAAAAACTGTTTTTT
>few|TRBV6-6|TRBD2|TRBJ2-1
CASSYGGTSKFF
TGTGCCAGCAGTTACGGGGGGACTAGCAAGTTCTTC